A selection of T cell receptor beta chains follows, all from one sample in a study of cytomegalovirus exposure and HLA in healthy donors. The table came from immunoSEQ multiplex PCR; TCRdb's copy has only in-frame clones and leaves some out. The top ten hold around 5% of the sample, which has some 120,000 clones, about 74% seen once. The sample comprised PBMCs. The source of these receptors is a man aged 25-40 years in good health and CMV-seropositive. CDR3s include the opening cysteine and the closing phenylalanine or tryptophan. D genes are given only for firm matches.

j_gene	v_gene	d_gene	CDR3aa
TRBJ1-1	TRBV5-1	-	CASSLAVGGTEAFF
TRBJ1-4	TRBV7-2	TRBD1	CASSREHRGANEKLFF
TRBJ1-2	TRBV7-2	-	CASSPVNYGYTF
TRBJ1-6	TRBV5-1	-	CASSLVLQPYSPLHF
TRBJ2-3	TRBV4-1	TRBD1	CASSLQQGASTDTQYF
TRBJ1-1	TRBV27	-	CASSSPKNTEAFF
TRBJ1-1	TRBV19	TRBD1	CASSWGTGGPNTEAFF
TRBJ2-1	TRBV4-2	TRBD2	CASSRVAGGSIYNEQFF
TRBJ2-3	TRBV6-1	-	CASIPPGTDTQYF
TRBJ1-2	TRBV9	-	CASSREESLVYGYTF
TRBJ1-1	TRBV28	-	CASSPTTGRIATEAFF
TRBJ1-1	TRBV2	TRBD1	CASSSIYSTGGTEAFF
TRBJ2-1	TRBV5-1	-	CASSLGGGAGNEQFF
TRBJ2-5	TRBV27	-	CASSRSEETQYF
TRBJ2-1	TRBV5-4	TRBD2	CASSPTSGGARNEQFF
TRBJ1-2	TRBV11-2	-	CASSLVGSARVGGYTF
TRBJ1-1	TRBV25-1	-	CASSGWGGRRTEAFF
TRBJ2-1	TRBV2	TRBD1	CASSGGQWRQFF
TRBJ1-6	TRBV28	TRBD1	CASSLLTDRASPLHF
-	TRBV6-5	-	CASSTAWDSSYEQYF
TRBJ1-6	TRBV28	-	CASSRDSGAYNSPLHF
TRBJ1-6	TRBV19	-	CASSISGPGLLYNSPLHF
TRBJ1-3	TRBV6-1	-	CASSERRRSGNTIYF
TRBJ1-2	TRBV5-1	-	CASRTGSPNYGYTF
TRBJ1-2	TRBV10-3	-	CAIRGGTDFYGYTF
TRBJ1-2	TRBV27	TRBD1	CASSINPTGGYYGYTF
TRBJ1-1	TRBV28	-	CASSPDFYTEAFF
TRBJ2-7	TRBV6-5	-	CASSTTGSSYEQYF
TRBJ1-1	TRBV15	-	CATSRDRAGAEAFF
TRBJ1-1	TRBV9	TRBD1	CASSSRQGNTEAFF
TRBJ1-2	TRBV9	-	CASSVGGNSNYGYTF
TRBJ1-1	TRBV27	-	CASRLTGGGDTEAFF
TRBJ2-1	TRBV2	-	CASSQSRVSYNEQFF
TRBJ1-6	TRBV2	-	CASSSVGANSPLHF
TRBJ2-3	TRBV30	TRBD1	CAWSDGQDTDTQYF
TRBJ1-1	TRBV5-4	-	CASSQEVQGSEAFF
TRBJ1-4	TRBV5-1	TRBD1	CASSLGQGLGEKLFF
TRBJ1-1	TRBV11-2	-	CASSPGEGGEAFF
TRBJ1-1	TRBV13	-	CASSLGQNTEAFF
TRBJ2-1	TRBV28	-	CASSTLGGNEQFF
TRBJ2-5	TRBV5-6	-	CASSDYEETQYF